This paragraph reports one TCR beta chain. Its antigen is still unknown. One base away there is no much larger clone; base qualities are not given. The identical CDR3 is also encoded by other nucleotide sequences in the sample. The sample originates from a study of shared clonotypes between healthy human individuals (TCRdb year 2020). Regarding the research as a whole: The cohort comprised two women and a few men aged 18 to 49 years. Per donor, three plates each were used for CD4 naive and CD4 memory, two for CD8 naive, and one for CD8 memory. Leukapheresis yielded between about 0.85 and 10 billion PBMCs per donor. Different laboratories and diverse techniques were used to prepare libraries and sequence TCR repertoires, to increase sequencing depth and limit assay-specific biases. To estimate repertoire size and how much clonotypes are shared between individuals, the study performed deep sequencing of blood TCR repertoires from a few healthy adults. The paper as a whole reports these results and caveats: Naive subsets generally had larger estimated clonotype richness than memory subsets did. Clonotypes shared by all four sorted-subset donors showed higher generation probabilities than non-shared clonotypes. Sampling was restricted to blood, and TCR repertoires in tissue are likely to differ from TCR repertoires in blood. Based on pairwise subsampling, the degree of clonotype sharing among donors was expected to be affected by sequencing depth. The genetic and exposure-history diversity represented was limited by the small number of donors. Incomplete sequencing was indicated by rarefaction of sorted-subset datasets, despite the large sequencing depth. Across several donors, about 4.5% of naive CD4, roughly 3.8% of naive CD8, 2.3% of memory CD4, and approximately 0.4% of memory CD8 clonotypes were shared.

Using the deep immunoSEQ assay, TCR CDR3 regions were amplified from genomic DNA by multiplex PCR. Genomic DNA extracted from each cell subset was distributed evenly over all wells of several immunoSEQ 96-well plates, and each plate served as one replicate. Each replicate PCR for sorted subsets received around 0.2 ug genomic DNA, equal to 28,000 or so T cell genomes. The purified libraries were quantified using a Qubit 3.0 fluorometer, sized with a Bioanalyzer 2100, and then quantified again using the KAPA Library Quantification kit. Every immunoSEQ 96-well plate was sequenced on a separate single-read 150-cycle Illumina NextSeq 550 flow cell. For the original study's pipeline: Because only junctional sequences without quality scores were contained in the immunoSEQ output, filtering matching that applied to full-length reads could not be performed. To assign V/J genes and CDR3, sequences were annotated using PyIR, a Python wrapper for IgBLAST v1.9, with IMGT germline references. Reads were filtered out if the reads had weak V/J assignments (E-value above 1e-6), no CDR3, stop codons, out-of-frame junctions, or ambiguous translated residues. V3J clonotypes were defined as sequences sharing the same inferred V gene, J gene, and CDR3 amino acid sequence. The percentage overlap between two repertoires was calculated by dividing the number of shared unique clonotypes by the size of the smaller repertoire. RTK rarefaction, the Chao1 estimator, and Recon v2.1 estimates of unobserved clonotypes were used to assess repertoire richness. Generation probabilities were computed with OLGA for all TCRbeta clonotypes obtained by the gDNA method from a handful of donors. TCRdb took over this immuneACCESS table, retaining in-frame rearrangements with V and J assigned. Such tables are incomplete; in checked studies, under half of the missing clones stem from an unresolved V gene, and the remainder is unexplained. Clone size and V and J calls were adopted from that table, with D and trimming inferred from the DNA. The sample table lists 1.5 million to 2.5 million clones, approximately 95% of them with a count of one. The biggest ten clones account for around 1.2% of the sample.

For the CD8 naive samples, CD45RO-negative cells were positively selected for CCR7, yielding a CD45RA+CCR7+ population from which TemRA cells were excluded. Healthy HIV-negative adults with no recently reported acute infections or vaccinations were included as donors. Only Caucasian adults living in Nashville, Tennessee, USA were represented among the donors. After blood collection by leukapheresis, PBMCs were isolated using Ficoll-Histopaque density gradient centrifugation and then cryopreserved in the vapor phase of liquid nitrogen. Analytical flow cytometry was used to check the purity and quantity of every magnetically sorted T cell population. Genomic DNA was isolated from every sorted fraction and measured by UV absorbance on a Nanodrop 2000c. Spanning cysteine to phenylalanine, the CDR3 consists of 15 amino acids. Solely the CDR3 DNA is kept, with 45 bases framed from the first base. Via the germline V gene, CDR1 is SGDLS and CDR2 YYNGEE. Trimming costs V 3 bases and J 0 bases, and their ends lie 7 bases apart.

The V and J genes are TRBV9 and TRBJ1-6; a weak D assignment points to TRBD1 (6 bases agree). This clonotype was sampled from a man aged 18-30 years in good health. Sequencing was done on a sample of naive CD8+ T cells sorted from blood. The sample's cell subset or site, from its label and the paper: CD45RA+CCR7+. The CDR3 has the sequence CASSADSSYNSPLHF. At the DNA level, the sequence is TGTGCCAGCAGCGCGGACAGCTCCTATAATTCACCCCTCCACTTT.